Presented here are 21 T cell receptor beta chains from one specimen sequenced in a study of CD8+ T cells in alopecia areata. Extracted from the samples, RNA was reverse transcribed into cDNA to serve as the sequencing template. Repertoires were generated with immunoSEQ multiplex PCR, while TCRdb's copy carries only in-frame clones and drops some. Of roughly 100,000 clones in the sample, roughly half were seen once. The specimen sequenced was CD4+ T cells sorted from blood. The source of these receptors is a human donor in good health.

The chain is built from TRBV7-8 and TRBJ2-7; D possibly corresponds to TRBD2 (5 bases). The CDR3 is 15 amino acids. Germline CDR1 is SGHVS and CDR2 is FQNEAQ. V shed 0 bases and J shed 6 bases, with 15 bases lying between them. The CDR3 reads CASSLAGVQRGEQYF. CDR3 sequence (DNA): TGTGCCAGCAGCTTAGCGGGAGTCCAGCGAGGCGAGCAGTACTTC.

The chain recombines TRBV29-1 with TRBJ2-5, with 7 bases that match TRBD2. V lost 4 bases and J lost 2; bases outside the gene matches: 1. This CDR3 spans 12 amino acids. Germline V gene lookup returns CDR1 SQVTM and CDR2 ANQGSEA. The CDR3 sequence is CSVGDYQETQYF. CDR3 in DNA: TGCAGCGTTGGGGACTATCAAGAGACCCAGTACTTC.

This clone has only a few counts. This rearrangement joins TRBV5-6 to TRBJ1-3; D is unresolved. The CDR3 loop spans 14 amino acids. Germline assignment: CDR1 SGHDT and CDR2 YYEEEE. Trimming stripped 4 bases from V and 1 base from J, with 9 bases between. This CDR3 reads CASSPDLSGNTIYF. The CDR3 DNA reads as TGTGCCAGCAGCCCGGACCTGTCTGGAAACACCATATATTTT.

V is TRBV5-1 and J is TRBJ1-1; TRBD1 matches 9 bases. V shed 3 bases and J 1 base; nucleotides not matched to a gene: 4. This CDR3 comprises 15 residues. Per the germline V gene, CDR1 is SGHRS and CDR2 is YFSETQ. CDR3 DNA: TGCGCCAGCAGCTCCCGGGACAGGGCGAACACTGAAGCTTTCTTT. Translation gives CASSSRDRANTEAFF. The whole variable domain, remainder taken from reference TRBV5-1 and TRBJ1-1, is KAGVTQTPRYLIKTRGQQVTLSCSPISGHRSVSWYQQTPGQGLQFLFEYFSETQRNKGNFPGRFSGRQFSNSRSEMNVSTLELGDSALYLCASSSRDRANTEAFFGQGTRLTVV.

The V gene is TRBV30, the J gene TRBJ2-3; D might be TRBD2 (6 bases). CDR1 and CDR2 from the germline V gene are GTSNPN and SVGIG (reference sequence). This CDR3 contains 15 residues. The V and J ends lost 5 bases and 8 bases respectively, with 23 bases between them. The CDR3 sequence: CAWASDSNPAGTQYF. In DNA form, the CDR3 reads TGTGCCTGGGCTAGCGACTCAAACCCTGCCGGTACGCAGTATTTT.

The chain is built from TRBV11-2 and TRBJ2-5, with 8 bases fitting TRBD2. The germline gives CDR1 SGHAT, CDR2 FQNNGV. The J segment lost 5 bases and the V segment lost 5 bases, leaving 13 bases of the junction unmatched. The CDR3 covers 16 residues. The CDR3 bases are TGTGCCAGCAGCCTCGGGACTAGTGGGGGCGGTGAGACCCAGTACTTC. Amino acids: CASSLGTSGGGETQYF.

This clone has more than one count but fewer than ten. The chain links TRBV19 to TRBJ2-1; weak D call: TRBD2 (6 bases). V was shortened by 4 bases and J by 8 bases, with 21 bases between the two germline ends. CDR3 size: 16 residues. Germline V gene sequence: CDR1 LNHDA, CDR2 SQIVND (reference sequence). The CDR3 here is CASSKTRPGGRYEQFF. The CDR3 DNA is TGTGCCAGTAGTAAAACGCGACCCGGGGGAAGGTATGAGCAGTTCTTC.

The gene calls are TRBV5-1 and TRBJ2-7; D is undetermined. Germline CDR1 reads SGHRS; CDR2 reads YFSETQ. The CDR3 covers 14 residues. Trimming cost V 0 bases and J 5 bases, with 12 bases left between them. The CDR3 region is CASSLGVRLNEQYF. The CDR3 region has the DNA TGCGCCAGCAGCTTGGGTGTCAGGCTCAACGAGCAGTACTTC.

This clone was seen a few times. J is TRBJ2-7 and V is TRBV29-1, with D unresolved. The CDR3 has 14 residues. CDR1 is SQVTM and CDR2 is ANQGSEA in the germline V gene. The ends were cut back, 5 bases at V and 0 bases at J, with 14 bases in the middle. The CDR3 sequence: CSVPGEGPSYEQYF. The DNA for the CDR3 is TGCAGCGTTCCCGGTGAAGGGCCCTCCTACGAGCAGTACTTC.

The CDR3 DNA follows: TGCGCCAGCAGCCATGAACCAGGGGGCGGCGAGCAGTACTTC. Residues: CASSHEPGGGEQYF. V usage is TRBV4-3 and J usage is TRBJ2-7, with 8 bases lining up with TRBD1. V trimming: 3 bases; J trimming: 6 bases; junction bases outside the gene matches: 7. CDR1 and CDR2 (germline): LGHNA, YSLEER. This CDR3 is built from 14 residues.

This sequence joins TRBV2 and TRBJ2-3; D is perhaps TRBD2 (6 bases). Germline V gene sequence: CDR1 SNHLY, CDR2 FYNNEI. CDR3 length: 13 residues. Trimming left V 6 bases short and J 2 bases short, with 9 bases between. CDR3 region: CASRSGLTDTQYF. The CDR3 DNA reads TGTGCCAGCAGAAGCGGGCTCACAGATACGCAGTATTTT.

This clone has more than one count but fewer than ten. The V and J genes are TRBV10-3 and TRBJ2-5; the D gene is possibly TRBD2 (7 bases). The CDR3 is made up of 16 amino acids. Trimming stripped 2 bases from V and 5 bases from J, with 18 bases between. Germline CDR1 is ENHRY and CDR2 is SYGVKD. The CDR3 here is CAISEPQSGGPETQYF. CDR3 coding DNA: TGTGCCATCAGTGAGCCCCAGTCGGGGGGCCCGGAGACCCAGTACTTC.

V gene TRBV29-1 combines with J gene TRBJ1-4, with 8 bases aligning to TRBD1. Germline lookup yields CDR1 SQVTM and CDR2 ANQGSEA. Unmatched junction bases numbered 8, after V lost 6 bases and J lost 8 bases. The CDR3 spans 13 residues. The CDR3 sequence: CSVRQGYREKLFF. The CDR3 coding sequence is TGCAGCGTGCGACAGGGGTATCGGGAAAAACTGTTTTTT. Full variable domain (outside the CDR3, taken from reference TRBV29-1 and TRBJ1-4): SAVISQKPSRDICQRGTSLTIQCQVDSQVTMMFWYRQQPGQSLTLIATANQGSEATYESGFVIDKFPISRPNLTFSTLTVSNMSPEDSSIYLCSVRQGYREKLFFGSGTQLSVL.

V is TRBV28 and J is TRBJ1-2, with D tentatively TRBD1 (6 bases). Germline CDR1 MDHEN, CDR2 SYDVKM. The CDR3 loop spans 14 amino acids. Trimming took 4 bases from V and 8 from J, leaving 17 bases between them. The CDR3 sequence is CASSSSGAGWGYTF. For the CDR3, the DNA is TGTGCCAGCAGTTCGTCGGGGGCCGGGTGGGGCTACACCTTC.

This CDR3 reads CASSPNRGETQYF. CDR3 sequence (DNA): TGTGCCAGCAGCCCGAACAGGGGGGAGACCCAGTACTTC. The chain links TRBV7-2 to TRBJ2-5, with TRBD1 matching 8 bases. V dropped 5 bases and J dropped 5; count of bases not matched to a gene: 4. CDR1 SGHTA and CDR2 FQGNSA come from the germline V gene. This CDR3 is 13 amino acids long.

This clone came up a few times. V and J are TRBV29-1 and TRBJ2-3; a possible D gene is TRBD2 (5 bases). In germline, CDR1 is SQVTM, CDR2 ANQGSEA. Trimming removed 1 base at V and 0 bases at J, with 11 bases between. This CDR3 has 15 residues. Here the CDR3 DNA reads TGCAGCGTTGAAGCCTGGAGCGGAAGCACAGATACGCAGTATTTT. This codes for CSVEAWSGSTDTQYF.

The J gene is TRBJ2-2, the V gene TRBV29-1, with TRBD1 matching 7 bases. Germline CDR1 reads SQVTM; CDR2 reads ANQGSEA. Trimming at V came to 7 bases and at J to 5 bases, leaving 7 bases not matched to a gene. This CDR3 spans 13 amino acids. CDR3 residues: CSASGQSTGELFF. CDR3 DNA: TGCAGCGCCTCGGGACAGTCAACCGGGGAGCTGTTTTTT.

Only a few counts were recorded for this clone. CDR3 region: CATSRDGGSTTYEQYF. CDR3 bases: TGTGCCACCAGCAGAGATGGGGGGTCCACTACCTACGAGCAGTACTTC. The rearrangement links TRBV15 to TRBJ2-7, with D tentatively TRBD2 (6 bases). This CDR3 contains 16 residues. V lost 0 bases, J lost 2 bases, and 14 bases lay in between. Germline V CDR1 and CDR2: LNHNV, YYDKDF (reference sequence).

J is TRBJ2-7 and V is TRBV27, with a weak D call TRBD1 (6 bases). The germline CDR1 and CDR2 sequences are MNHEY and SMNVEV (reference sequence). The CDR3 length is 14 residues. The V end was cut by 7 bases, the J end by 1 base, with 14 bases between. The chain's CDR3 is CASTRQVGSYEQYF. The CDR3 nucleotides read TGTGCCAGCACACGACAGGTGGGATCCTACGAGCAGTACTTC.

V is TRBV9 and J is TRBJ1-2; TRBD1 is a possible D gene (5 bases). The CDR3 totals 13 residues. Germline V gene data show CDR1 as SGDLS and CDR2 as YYNGEE. Trimming left V 6 bases short and J 8 bases short, with 17 bases between. The CDR3, as DNA: TGTGCCAGCACGCACGGCCGGGGGGACGGCTACACCTTC. Protein: CASTHGRGDGYTF.

The DNA for the CDR3 is TGTGCCAGTAGTATCCGGGACAGGGGCGAAGAGACCCAGTACTTC. Residues: CASSIRDRGEETQYF. The chain carries TRBV19 and TRBJ2-5; TRBD1 agrees at 10 bases. The CDR3 consists of 15 residues. Trimming cost V 3 bases and J 3 bases; bases outside gene matches: 4. CDR1 LNHDA and CDR2 SQIVND come from the germline V gene (reference sequence).